This T cell receptor beta chain came from a study of OX40 agonist ivuxolimab in advanced cancers. In the study overall: Ivuxolimab was a fully human IgG2 agonistic monoclonal antibody targeting the costimulatory receptor OX40 (CD134). Prior anti-PD-1, anti-PD-L1 or anti-CTLA-4 therapy was permitted, and approximately 39% of dose-escalation patients had received checkpoint inhibitors. Of the approximately 50 dose-escalation patients, hepatocellular carcinoma was present in about 20, melanoma in around 15, renal cell carcinoma in 9 and head and neck cancer in 9. The paper covers the monotherapy dose-escalation part of the phase I ivuxolimab trial, which included N of about 56 patients. In the dose-escalation cohort, 70% to 85% of patients were male, and the mean age was roughly 56 years with a range of about 20 to 80. The purpose of peripheral TCRbeta sequencing was to test whether ivuxolimab changed TCR sequence diversity and led to clonal T-cell expansion. Partial responses occurred in three dose-escalation patients: two with cutaneous melanoma and one with hepatocellular carcinoma. Intravenous ivuxolimab was administered to patients every 2 weeks at six dose levels: 0.01, 0.1, 0.3, 1.5, 3 and 10 mg/kg.

With respect to this clone: Its cognate antigen has yet to be identified. Base qualities are not recorded, but no much larger clone differs from it by a single base.

Genomic DNA was extracted from sorted cells for sequencing of the TCRbeta CDR3 region. TCRbeta CDR3 regions were sequenced using the immunoSEQ Assay. This immuneACCESS table, as held by TCRdb, lists in-frame sequences with V and J called but not all clones. Of the missing ones, under half trace to an unresolved V gene in checked studies; the others have no known cause. For this sample the table gives over 95,000 clones, of which over 75% were detected only once. The ten largest clones take up 0.25% to 0.35% of the sample. The trial excluded patients who had a history of autoimmune disease or were on systemic immunosuppression. In every dose cohort, peripheral blood was drawn for TCR sequencing at baseline, cycle 4 day 1, and cycle 7 day 1. The samples were taken from a phase I, first-in-human, multicenter, open-label dose-escalation trial of ivuxolimab. Adults with locally advanced or metastatic head and neck squamous cell, hepatocellular, melanoma or renal cell carcinoma were enrolled in the trial. Before TCR sequencing, CD4+ and CD8+ T cells were separately sorted from peripheral blood.

Overall study results and their limits: Low levels of normalized T-cell clonal expansion were also seen in some patients who did not respond. After ivuxolimab, more expanded clones were found on average in CD8+ T cells than in CD4+ T cells. The antigen specificity of the clonally expanded peripheral T cells was not determined. In partial responders in the 0.1-3.0 mg/kg groups, normalized peripheral clonal expansion was found to be among the lowest, especially among CD8+ T cells. Clonal expansion of both CD4+ and CD8+ blood T cells was observed from baseline to week 6 at doses 0.1 to 3.0 mg/kg.

The germline V end is reduced by 5 bases and the J end by 5 bases; junction bases left unmatched: 13. Looking up the germline V gene (reference sequence) yields CDR1 SEHNR and CDR2 FQNEAQ. There are 17 amino acids in the CDR3, from cysteine to phenylalanine inclusive. Only the CDR3 portion is preserved as DNA: 51 bases, with reading frame beginning at the first base. The receptor's source is an adult with an advanced solid tumor such as melanoma, head and neck, liver or kidney cancer. The V and J genes are TRBV7-9 and TRBJ2-1, with TRBD1 matching 9 junction bases. This material consisted of CD4+ or CD8+ T cells sorted from blood, taken in a trial of the OX40 agonist ivuxolimab. The CDR3 reads as follows: CASSPRGGQGSNNEQFF. The nucleotide sequence is given as TGTGCCAGCAGCCCACGGGGTGGACAGGGGTCGAACAATGAGCAGTTCTTC.